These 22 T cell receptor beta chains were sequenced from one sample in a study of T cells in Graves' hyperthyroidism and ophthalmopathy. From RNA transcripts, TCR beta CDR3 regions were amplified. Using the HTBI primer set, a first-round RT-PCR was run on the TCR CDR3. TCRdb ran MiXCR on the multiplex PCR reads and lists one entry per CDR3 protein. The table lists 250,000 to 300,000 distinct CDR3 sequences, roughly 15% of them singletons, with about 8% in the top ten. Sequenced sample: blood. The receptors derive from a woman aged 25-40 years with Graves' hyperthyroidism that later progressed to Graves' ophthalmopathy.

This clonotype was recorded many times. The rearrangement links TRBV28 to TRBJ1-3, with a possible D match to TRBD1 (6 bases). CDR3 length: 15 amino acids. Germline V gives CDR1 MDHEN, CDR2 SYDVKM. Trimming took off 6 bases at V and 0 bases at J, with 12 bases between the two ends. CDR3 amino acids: CASRATGISGNTIYF. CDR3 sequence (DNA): TGTGCCAGCAGGGCTACAGGGATCTCTGGAAACACCATATATTTT.

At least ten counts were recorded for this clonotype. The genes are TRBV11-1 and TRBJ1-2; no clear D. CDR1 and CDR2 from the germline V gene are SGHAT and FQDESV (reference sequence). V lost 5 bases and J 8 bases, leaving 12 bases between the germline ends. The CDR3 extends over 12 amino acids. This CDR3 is CASSPGGPGYTF. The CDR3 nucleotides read TGTGCCAGCAGCCCGGGCGGTCCGGGCTACACCTTC.

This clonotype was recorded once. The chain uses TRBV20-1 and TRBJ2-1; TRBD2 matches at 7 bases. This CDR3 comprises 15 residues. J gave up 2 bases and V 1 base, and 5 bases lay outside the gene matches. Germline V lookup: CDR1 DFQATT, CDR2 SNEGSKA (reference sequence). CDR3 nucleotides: TGCAGTGCTAGAGCGATTGGGGGGGCCTACAATGAGCAGTTCTTC. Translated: CSARAIGGAYNEQFF.

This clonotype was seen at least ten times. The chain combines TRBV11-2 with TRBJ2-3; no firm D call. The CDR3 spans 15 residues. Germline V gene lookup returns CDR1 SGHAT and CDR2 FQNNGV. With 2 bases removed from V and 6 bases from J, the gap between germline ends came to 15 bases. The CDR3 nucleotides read TGTGCCAGCAGCTTAATTGGCACCCCCCGGGATACGCAGTATTTT. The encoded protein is CASSLIGTPRDTQYF.

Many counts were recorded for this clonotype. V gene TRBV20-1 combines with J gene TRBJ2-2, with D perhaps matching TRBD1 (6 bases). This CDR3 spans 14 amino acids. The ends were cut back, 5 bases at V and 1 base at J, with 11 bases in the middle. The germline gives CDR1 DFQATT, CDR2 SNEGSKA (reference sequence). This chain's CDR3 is CSAEKGQNTGELFF. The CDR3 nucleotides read TGCAGTGCTGAAAAGGGACAGAACACCGGGGAGCTGTTTTTT.

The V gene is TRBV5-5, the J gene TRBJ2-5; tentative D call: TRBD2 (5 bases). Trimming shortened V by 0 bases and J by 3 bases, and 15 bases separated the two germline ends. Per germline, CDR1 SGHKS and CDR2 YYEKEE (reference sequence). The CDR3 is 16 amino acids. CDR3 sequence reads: CASSLDLRRVEETQYF. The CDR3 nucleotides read TGTGCCAGCAGCTTGGACCTGCGGCGGGTGGAAGAGACCCAGTACTTC.

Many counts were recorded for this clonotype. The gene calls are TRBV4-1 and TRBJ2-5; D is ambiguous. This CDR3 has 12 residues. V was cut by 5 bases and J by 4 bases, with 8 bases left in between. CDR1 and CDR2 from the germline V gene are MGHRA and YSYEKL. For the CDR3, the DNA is TGCGCCAGCAGCGGCAGCGTAGAGACCCAGTACTTC. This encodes CASSGSVETQYF.

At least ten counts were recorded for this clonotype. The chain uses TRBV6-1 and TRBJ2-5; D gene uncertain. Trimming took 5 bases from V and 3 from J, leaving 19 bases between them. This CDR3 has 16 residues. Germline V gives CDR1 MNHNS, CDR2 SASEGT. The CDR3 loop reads CASSYPDGLVKETQYF. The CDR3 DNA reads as TGTGCCAGCAGTTACCCCGACGGGTTGGTCAAAGAGACCCAGTACTTC.

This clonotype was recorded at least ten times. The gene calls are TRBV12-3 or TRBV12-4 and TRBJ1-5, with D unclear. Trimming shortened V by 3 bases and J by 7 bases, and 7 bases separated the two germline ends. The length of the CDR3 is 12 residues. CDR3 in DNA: TGTGCCAGCAGTTTTAATCGCCAGCCCCAGCATTTT. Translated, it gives CASSFNRQPQHF.

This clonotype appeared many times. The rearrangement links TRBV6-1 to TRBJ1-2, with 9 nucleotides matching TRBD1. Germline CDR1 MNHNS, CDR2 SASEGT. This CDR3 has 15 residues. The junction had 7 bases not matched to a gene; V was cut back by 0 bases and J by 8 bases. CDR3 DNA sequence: TGTGCCAGCAGTGAAGCGCAGGGGACAGGGCGAGGCTACACCTTC. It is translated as CASSEAQGTGRGYTF.

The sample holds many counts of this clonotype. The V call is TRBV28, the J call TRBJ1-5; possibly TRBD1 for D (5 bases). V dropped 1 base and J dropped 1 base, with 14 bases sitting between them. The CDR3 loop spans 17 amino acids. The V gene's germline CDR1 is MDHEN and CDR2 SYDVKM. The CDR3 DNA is TGTGCCAGCAGTTTATTTGGGGACCAGTGGAGCAATCAGCCCCAGCATTTT. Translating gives CASSLFGDQWSNQPQHF.

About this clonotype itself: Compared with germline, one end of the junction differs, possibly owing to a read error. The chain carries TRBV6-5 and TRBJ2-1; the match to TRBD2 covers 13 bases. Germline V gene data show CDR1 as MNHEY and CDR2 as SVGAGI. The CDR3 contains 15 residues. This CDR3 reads CANSYSGLAGEEQFF. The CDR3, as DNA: TGTGCCAACAGTTACTCTGGACTAGCGGGAGAAGAGCAGTTCTTC.

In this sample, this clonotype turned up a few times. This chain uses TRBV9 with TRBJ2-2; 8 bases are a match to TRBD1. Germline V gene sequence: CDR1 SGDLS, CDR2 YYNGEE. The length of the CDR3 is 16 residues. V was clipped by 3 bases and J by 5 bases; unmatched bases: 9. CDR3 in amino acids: CASSALTGALTGELFF. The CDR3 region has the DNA TGTGCCAGCAGCGCGCTGACAGGGGCGTTAACCGGGGAGCTGTTTTTT.

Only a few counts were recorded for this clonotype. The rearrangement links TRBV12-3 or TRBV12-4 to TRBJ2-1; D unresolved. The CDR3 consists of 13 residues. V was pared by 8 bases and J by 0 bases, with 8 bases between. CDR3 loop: CASQASSYNEQFF. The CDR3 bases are TGTGCCAGCCAAGCCAGCTCCTACAATGAGCAGTTCTTC.

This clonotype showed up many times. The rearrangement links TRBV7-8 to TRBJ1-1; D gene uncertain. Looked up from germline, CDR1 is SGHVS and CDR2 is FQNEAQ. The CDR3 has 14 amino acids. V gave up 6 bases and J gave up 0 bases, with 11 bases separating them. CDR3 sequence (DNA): TGTGCCAGCAGAACAAGAGCCTTGAACACTGAAGCTTTCTTT. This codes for CASRTRALNTEAFF. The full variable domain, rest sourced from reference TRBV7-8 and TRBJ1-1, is GAGVSQSPRYKVAKRGQDVALRCDPISGHVSLFWYQQALGQGPEFLTYFQNEAQLDKSGLPSDRFFAERPEGSVSTLKIQRTQQEDSAVYLCASRTRALNTEAFFGQGTRLTVV.

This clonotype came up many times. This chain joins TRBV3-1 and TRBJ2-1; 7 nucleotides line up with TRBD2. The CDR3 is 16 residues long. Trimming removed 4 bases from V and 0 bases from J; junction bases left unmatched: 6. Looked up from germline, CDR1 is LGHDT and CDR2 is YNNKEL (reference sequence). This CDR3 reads CASSPSGESSYNEQFF. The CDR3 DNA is TGTGCCAGCAGCCCCAGCGGGGAAAGCTCCTACAATGAGCAGTTCTTC.

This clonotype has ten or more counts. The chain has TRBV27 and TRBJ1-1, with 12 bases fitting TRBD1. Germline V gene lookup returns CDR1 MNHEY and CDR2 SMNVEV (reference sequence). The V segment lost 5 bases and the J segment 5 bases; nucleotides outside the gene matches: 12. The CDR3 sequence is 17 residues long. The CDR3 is CASSPPGQGAWGTEAFF. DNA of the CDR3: TGTGCCAGCAGTCCCCCGGGACAGGGGGCGTGGGGAACTGAAGCTTTCTTT.

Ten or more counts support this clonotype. DNA of the CDR3: TGTGCCAGCAGCTCAGACTTAGCGTCCTCAGGGTACGAGCAGTACTTC. It translates to CASSSDLASSGYEQYF. The V call is TRBV11-2, the J call TRBJ2-7; TRBD1 or TRBD2 may be the D gene (5 bases each). The CDR3 spans 16 residues. V was trimmed by 4 bases and J by 4 bases, leaving 20 bases between them. Germline V gives CDR1 SGHAT, CDR2 FQNNGV.

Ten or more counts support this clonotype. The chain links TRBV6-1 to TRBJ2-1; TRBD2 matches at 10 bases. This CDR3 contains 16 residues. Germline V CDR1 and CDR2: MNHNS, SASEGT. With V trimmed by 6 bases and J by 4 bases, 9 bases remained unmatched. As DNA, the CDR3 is TGTGCCAGCAGCCCTCTAGCGGGAGCGCTTTACAATGAGCAGTTCTTC. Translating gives CASSPLAGALYNEQFF.

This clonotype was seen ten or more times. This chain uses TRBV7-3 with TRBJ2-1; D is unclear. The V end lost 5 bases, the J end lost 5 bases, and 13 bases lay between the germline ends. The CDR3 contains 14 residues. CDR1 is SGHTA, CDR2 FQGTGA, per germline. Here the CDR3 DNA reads TGTGCCAGCAGCCCTTACTCCGGCCACAATGAGCAGTTCTTC. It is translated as CASSPYSGHNEQFF.

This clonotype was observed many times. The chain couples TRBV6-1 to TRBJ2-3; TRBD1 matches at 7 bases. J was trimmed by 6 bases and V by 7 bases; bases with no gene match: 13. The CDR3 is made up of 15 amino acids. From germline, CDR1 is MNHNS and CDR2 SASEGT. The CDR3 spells CASMSGDRAPDTQYF. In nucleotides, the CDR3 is TGTGCCAGCATGTCAGGCGACAGGGCTCCCGATACGCAGTATTTT.

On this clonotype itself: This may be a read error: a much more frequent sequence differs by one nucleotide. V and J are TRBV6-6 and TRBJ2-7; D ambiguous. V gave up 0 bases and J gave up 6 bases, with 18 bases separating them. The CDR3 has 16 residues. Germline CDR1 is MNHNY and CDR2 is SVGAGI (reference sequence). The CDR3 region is CASSYSYGLSQLEQYF. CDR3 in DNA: TGTGCCAGCAGTTACTCATACGGGCTCTCCCAACTCGAGCAGTACTTC.